This T cell receptor (beta chain) was found in a study of OX40 agonist ivuxolimab in advanced cancers. Study-wide findings and caveats: Low normalized clonal expansion also occurred in some nonresponding patients.

V gave up 1 base and J gave up 7 bases; unmatched junction bases: 11. Germline V gene sequence: CDR1 SGHNT, CDR2 YENEEA. CDR3 length equals 17 residues. Note on this clone: Its antigen is unidentified.

The data were produced by immunoSEQ multiplex PCR, yet TCRdb's version contains in-frame clones alone and is incomplete. The sample consists of roughly 80,000 clones, approximately 89% of them appearing once. The TCR sequence derives from an adult with an advanced solid tumor such as melanoma, head and neck, liver or kidney cancer. The chain joins TRBV11-3 to TRBJ2-1; the match to TRBD1 covers 9 bases. This specimen consisted of CD4+ or CD8+ T cells sorted from blood, obtained in a trial of the OX40 agonist ivuxolimab. The CDR3 is CASSLGRWDRAENEQFF. The DNA for the CDR3 is TGTGCCAGCAGCTTAGGCCGGTGGGACAGGGCTGAAAATGAGCAGTTCTTC.